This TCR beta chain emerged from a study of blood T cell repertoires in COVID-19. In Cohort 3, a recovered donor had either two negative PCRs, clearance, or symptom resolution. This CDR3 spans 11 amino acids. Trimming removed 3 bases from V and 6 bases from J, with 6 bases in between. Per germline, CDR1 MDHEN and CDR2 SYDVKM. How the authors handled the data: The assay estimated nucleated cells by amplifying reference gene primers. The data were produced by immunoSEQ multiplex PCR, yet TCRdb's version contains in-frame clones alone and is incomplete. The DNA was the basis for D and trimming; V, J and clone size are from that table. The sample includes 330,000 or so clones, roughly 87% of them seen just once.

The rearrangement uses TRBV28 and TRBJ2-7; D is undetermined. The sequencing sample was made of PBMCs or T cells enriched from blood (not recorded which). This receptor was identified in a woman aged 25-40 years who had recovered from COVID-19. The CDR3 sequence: CASSFQFEQYF. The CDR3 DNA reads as TGTGCCAGCAGTTTTCAGTTCGAGCAGTACTTC.